These 5 T cell receptor beta chains were all obtained from the same sample, sequenced in a study of Ad26.COV2.S vaccination and SARS-CoV-2 variants. Described treatment: around 19 received Ad26.COV2.S at low or high dose, single or two shots; about 5 received placebo; per-sample allocation not given. Day 63 following the first vaccine or placebo injection was when the samples were taken. Sequencing used immunoSEQ multiplex PCR; TCRdb keeps in-frame clones, though not all of them. The sample yields roughly 380,000 clones, more than 75% seen once. This specimen was peripheral blood, taken in a trial of Ad26.COV2.S vaccine versus placebo. The receptors were gathered from a person between 18 and 65 years old who received the Ad26.COV2.S COVID-19 vaccine or a placebo.

The chain joins TRBV19 to TRBJ2-5; TRBD1 agrees at 7 bases. Germline V gene sequence: CDR1 LNHDA, CDR2 SQIVND (reference sequence). The CDR3 is 15 amino acids. V dropped 4 bases and J dropped 3; count of bases not matched to a gene: 8. In DNA, the CDR3 is TGTGCCAGTAGTAGGAACAGGGGACCTAAAGAGACCCAGTACTTC. Residues: CASSRNRGPKETQYF.

The chain carries TRBV9 and TRBJ1-6; no definite D call. The CDR3 is 16 amino acids. Germline assignment: CDR1 SGDLS and CDR2 YYNGEE. The germline V and J ends were trimmed by 3 bases and 0 bases, with 10 bases remaining between them. The CDR3 DNA reads TGTGCCAGCAGCGACCAACGCGACTCCTATAATTCACCCCTCCACTTT. Translation gives CASSDQRDSYNSPLHF.

The chain has TRBV4-1 and TRBJ2-7, with 8 bases aligning to TRBD2. Germline CDR1 is MGHRA and CDR2 is YSYEKL. There are 14 residues in the CDR3. Trimming took 5 bases from V and 5 from J; bases not matched to a gene: 8. The CDR3 region has the DNA TGCGCCAGCAGCGTGCGGGAGGACGTTAACGAGCAGTACTTC. Translated, it gives CASSVREDVNEQYF.

This clone showed up just a few times. Additional DNA sequences in this sample encode the identical CDR3. This rearrangement joins TRBV28 to TRBJ2-7; D call uncertain. The germline V gene encodes CDR1 MDHEN and CDR2 SYDVKM. V was trimmed by 3 bases and J by 1 base, leaving 7 bases between them. The CDR3 totals 13 residues. DNA of the CDR3: TGTGCCAGCAGTTTTGGCTTATCCTACGAGCAGTACTTC. Encoded protein: CASSFGLSYEQYF.

V and J are TRBV5-6 and TRBJ1-1, with TRBD1 identical over 9 bases. V shed 2 bases and J 9 bases; nucleotides not matched to a gene: 11. The CDR3 loop spans 15 amino acids. Germline loops: CDR1 SGHDT, CDR2 YYEEEE. Here the CDR3 DNA reads TGTGCCAGCAGCTTAAGTGCCCGGACAGGGGATAAAGCTTTCTTT. As protein: CASSLSARTGDKAFF.